The TCR beta chain under discussion was sequenced for a study of neurological immune-mediated disorders. Study conclusions and caveats: HTLV-1-associated myelopathy displayed the greatest TCR clonal expansion, and multiple sclerosis exhibited the smallest, lower than that of healthy controls. The phylogenetic placement of 18 of 34 multiple sclerosis patients' repertoires in one related-CDR3 cluster constitutes a possible signature.

This CDR3 has 15 amino acids. J was trimmed by 5 bases and V by 3 bases; bases with no gene match: 9. Germline V lookup: CDR1 MDHEN, CDR2 SYDVKM. This clonotype was seen at least ten times. The target antigen is unknown. TCRdb itself ran the 5' RACE reads through MiXCR, one entry per CDR3 protein. The sample contains about 53,000 distinct CDR3 sequences, 3.5% of which appear only once. The V and J genes are TRBV28 and TRBJ2-5; the match to TRBD1 covers 7 bases. The sequenced sample consisted of PBMCs. The sequence derives from a woman aged 25 to 45 with multiple sclerosis. CDR3 sequence: CASSFPTGAGETQYF. In nucleotides, the CDR3 is TGTGCCAGCAGTTTCCCTACAGGGGCAGGGGAGACCCAGTACTTC.